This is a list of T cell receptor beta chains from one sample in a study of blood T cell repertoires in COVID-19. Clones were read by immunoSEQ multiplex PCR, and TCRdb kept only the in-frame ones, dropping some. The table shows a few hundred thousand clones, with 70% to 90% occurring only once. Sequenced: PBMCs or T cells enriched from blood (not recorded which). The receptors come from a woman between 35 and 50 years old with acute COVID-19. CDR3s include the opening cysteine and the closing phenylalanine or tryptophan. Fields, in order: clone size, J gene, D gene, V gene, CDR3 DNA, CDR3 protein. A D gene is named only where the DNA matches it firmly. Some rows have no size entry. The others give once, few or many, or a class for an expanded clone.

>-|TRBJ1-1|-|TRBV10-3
TGTGCCATCAGTGCGGGGGTCATGAACACTGAAGCTTTCTTT
CAISAGVMNTEAFF
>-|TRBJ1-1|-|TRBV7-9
TGTGCCAGCAGCTTATCGGCCCTCGACTTGAACACTGAAGCTTTCTTT
CASSLSALDLNTEAFF
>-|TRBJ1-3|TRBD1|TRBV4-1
TGCGCCAGCAGCCAAGAACAGGGGGACAACACCATATATTTT
CASSQEQGDNTIYF
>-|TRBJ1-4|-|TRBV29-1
TGCAGCGTTCATGTGAGGGCAACTAATGAAAAACTGTTTTTT
CSVHVRATNEKLFF
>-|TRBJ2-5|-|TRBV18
TGTGCCAGCTCTGCGGGCCCCCAAACCCAAGAGACCCAGTACTTC
CASSAGPQTQETQYF
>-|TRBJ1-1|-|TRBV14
TGTGCCAGCAGCCAAGTGGTAGGGAGCACTGAAGCTTTCTTT
CASSQVVGSTEAFF
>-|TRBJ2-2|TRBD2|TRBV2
TGTGCCAGCAGTTCTCCGACTAGCGGGAGGGCCCGCACCGGGGAGCTGTTTTTT
CASSSPTSGRARTGELFF
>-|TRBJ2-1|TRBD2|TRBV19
TGTGCCACCCGGACGACTAGCGGAATTCCTAGCTCCTACAATGAGCAGTTCTTC
CATRTTSGIPSSYNEQFF
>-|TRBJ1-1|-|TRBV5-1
TGCGCCAGCAGCCCACAGGGTGGGGTCACTGAAGCTTTCTTT
CASSPQGGVTEAFF
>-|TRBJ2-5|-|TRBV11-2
TGTGCCAGCAGCTCCGGGTACCAGTACTTC
CASSSGYQYF
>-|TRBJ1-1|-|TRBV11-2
TGTGCCAGCAGTCGAGACAGACGCACTGAAGCTTTCTTT
CASSRDRRTEAFF
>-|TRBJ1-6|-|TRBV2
TGTGCCAGCAGTACTACGACCATGAATTCACCCCTCCACTTT
CASSTTTMNSPLHF
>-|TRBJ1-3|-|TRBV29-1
TGCAGCGTTGGTTTGGGCGCCGCTGGAAACACCATATATTTT
CSVGLGAAGNTIYF
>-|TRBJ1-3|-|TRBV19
TGTGCCAGTAGTATCCGGACTCCAAGCTCTGGAAACACCATATATTTT
CASSIRTPSSGNTIYF
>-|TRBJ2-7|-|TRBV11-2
TGTGCCAGCAGCTTACGCGCTTTCGAGCAGTACTTC
CASSLRAFEQYF
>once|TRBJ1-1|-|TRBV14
TGTGCCAGCAGCCCCAGTATGAACACTGAAGCTTTCTTT
CASSPSMNTEAFF
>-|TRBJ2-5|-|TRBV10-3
TGTGCCATCAGTGACCCTGCTTCCGACTTTGTAGAGACCCAGTACTTC
CAISDPASDFVETQYF
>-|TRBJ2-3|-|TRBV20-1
TGCAGTGCACCGACTGCGGATACGCAGTATTTT
CSAPTADTQYF
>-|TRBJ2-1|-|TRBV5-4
TGTGCCAGCAGCGGGAGCGACAGGAATGAGCAGTTCTTC
CASSGSDRNEQFF
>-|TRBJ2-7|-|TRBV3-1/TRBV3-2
TGTGCCAGCAGCCAAGGACAGGCGAAAACGGGCGAGCAGTACTTC
CASSQGQAKTGEQYF
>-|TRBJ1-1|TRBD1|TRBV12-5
TGTGCTGGGGCAGGGGGGAACACTGAAGCTTTCTTT
CAGAGGNTEAFF
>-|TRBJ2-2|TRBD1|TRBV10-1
TGCGCCAGCAGCGACAGGGGGAACACCGGGGAGCTGTTTTTT
CASSDRGNTGELFF
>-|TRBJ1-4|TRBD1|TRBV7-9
TGTGCCAGCAGCCCGGGACAGGGACATGAAAAACTGTTTTTT
CASSPGQGHEKLFF
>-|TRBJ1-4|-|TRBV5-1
TGCGCCAGCAGCCTTGGGGACTCCTCCGGGAGAGAAAAACTGTTTTTT
CASSLGDSSGREKLFF
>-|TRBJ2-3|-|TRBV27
TGTGCCAGCAGCCCCGGTCTTGCGCAGTATTTT
CASSPGLAQYF
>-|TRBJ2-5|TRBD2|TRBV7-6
TGTGCCAGCAGCTTCTCCCACCGGACTAGCCAACAAGAGACCCAGTACTTC
CASSFSHRTSQQETQYF
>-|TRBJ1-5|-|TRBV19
TGTGCCAGTAGTATTATCGGGGGTTCGGGTCAGCCCCAGCATTTT
CASSIIGGSGQPQHF
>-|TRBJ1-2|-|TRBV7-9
TGTGCCAGCAGCTCCCGGGACTCTACTAACTATGGCTACACCTTC
CASSSRDSTNYGYTF
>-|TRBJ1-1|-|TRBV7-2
TGTGCCAGCAGCTTACGAACAGGGTTTGCCACTGAAGCTTTCTTT
CASSLRTGFATEAFF
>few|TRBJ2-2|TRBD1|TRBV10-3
TGTGCCATTAGATCGACAGGGGACGGCACCGGGGAGCTGTTTTTT
CAIRSTGDGTGELFF
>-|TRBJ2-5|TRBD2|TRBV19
TGTGCCAGTAGTATTGTAGCGGGAGGGTGGCAAGAGACCCAGTACTTC
CASSIVAGGWQETQYF
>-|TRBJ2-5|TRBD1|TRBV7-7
TGTGCCAGCAGCCTAGGGACAGGGAGCCAAGAGACCCAGTACTTC
CASSLGTGSQETQYF
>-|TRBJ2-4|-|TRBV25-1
TGTGCCAGCAGTGAATATATCACAGGTGGGGACATTCAGTACTTC
CASSEYITGGDIQYF
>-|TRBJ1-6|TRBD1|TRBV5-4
TGTGCCAGCAGCAGGGGACAGGTTAATTCACCCCTCCACTTT
CASSRGQVNSPLHF
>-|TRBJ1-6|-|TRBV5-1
TGCGCCAGCAGAATCGACAGGTCACCCCTCCACTTT
CASRIDRSPLHF
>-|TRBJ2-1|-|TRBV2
TGTGCCAGCAGTGACAACTCCTACAATGAGCAGTTCTTC
CASSDNSYNEQFF
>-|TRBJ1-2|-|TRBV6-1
TGTGCCAGCAGTGAATGGGGGGGAGGGGATGGCTACACCTTC
CASSEWGGGDGYTF
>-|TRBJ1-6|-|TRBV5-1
TGCGCCAGCAGCTTGGAGTCAGATTATAATTCACCCCTCCACTTT
CASSLESDYNSPLHF
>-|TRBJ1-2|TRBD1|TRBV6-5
TGTGCCAGCAGGCGCGAGGACAGGGCCCATGGTAGCTACACCTTC
CASRREDRAHGSYTF